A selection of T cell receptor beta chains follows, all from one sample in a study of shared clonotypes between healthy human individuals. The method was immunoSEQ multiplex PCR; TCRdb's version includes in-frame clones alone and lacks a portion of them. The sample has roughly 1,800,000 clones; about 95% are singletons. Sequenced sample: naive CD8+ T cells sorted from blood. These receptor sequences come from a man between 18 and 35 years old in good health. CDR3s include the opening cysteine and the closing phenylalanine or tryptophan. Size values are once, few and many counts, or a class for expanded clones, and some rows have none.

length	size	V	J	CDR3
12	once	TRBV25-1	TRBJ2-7	CASSRGTYEQYF
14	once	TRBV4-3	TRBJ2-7	CASSQGQFSYEQYF
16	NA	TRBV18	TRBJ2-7	CASSPPYGQGTYEQYF
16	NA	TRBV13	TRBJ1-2	CASSSHLLGWDYGYTF
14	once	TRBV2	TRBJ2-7	CASWKGQGSYEQYF
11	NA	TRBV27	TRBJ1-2	CASSPSYGYTF
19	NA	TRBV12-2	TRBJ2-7	CASRNGTGCSGRAYYEQYF
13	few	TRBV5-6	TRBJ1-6	CASSLTQASPLHF
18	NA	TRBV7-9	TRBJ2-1	CASSLGRLAGWSYNEQFF
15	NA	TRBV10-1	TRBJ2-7	CASSESDRGSYEQYF
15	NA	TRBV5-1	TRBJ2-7	CASSLGLTSGQGRCF
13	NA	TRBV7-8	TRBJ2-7	CASSLHGVGQADF
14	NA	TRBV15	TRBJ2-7	CATSRVTDPYEQYF
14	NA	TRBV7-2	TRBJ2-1	CASSLAGPYNEQFF
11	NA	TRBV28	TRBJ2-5	CASSLIETQYF
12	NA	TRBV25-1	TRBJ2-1	CASSVLGHEQFF
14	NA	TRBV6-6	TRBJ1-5	CATWDSGGSQPQHF
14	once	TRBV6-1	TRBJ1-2	CASSEKRGFLGYTF
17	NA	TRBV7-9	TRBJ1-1	CASSSSLGGQWNTEAFF
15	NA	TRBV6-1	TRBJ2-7	CAAGQDRVGDYEQYF
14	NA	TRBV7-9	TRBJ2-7	CASVASGQYYEQYF
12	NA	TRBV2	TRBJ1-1	CASVGLNTEAFF
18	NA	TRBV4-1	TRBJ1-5	CASSQDSGTAYSNQPQHF
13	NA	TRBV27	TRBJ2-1	CASSFGGPNEQFF
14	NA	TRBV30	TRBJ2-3	CAWSRGQGTDTQYF
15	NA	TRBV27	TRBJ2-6	CASSPTDPGANVLTF
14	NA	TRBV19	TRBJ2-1	CASSRTGGLNEQFF